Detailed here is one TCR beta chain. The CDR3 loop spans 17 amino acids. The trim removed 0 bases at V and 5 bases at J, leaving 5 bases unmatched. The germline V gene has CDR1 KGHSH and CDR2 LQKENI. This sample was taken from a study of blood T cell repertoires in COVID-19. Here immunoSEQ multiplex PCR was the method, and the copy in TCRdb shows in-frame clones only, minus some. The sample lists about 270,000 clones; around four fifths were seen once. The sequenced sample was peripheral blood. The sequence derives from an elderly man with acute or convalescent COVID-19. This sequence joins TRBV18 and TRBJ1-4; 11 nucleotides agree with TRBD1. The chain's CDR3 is CASSPPSGDRGNEKLFF. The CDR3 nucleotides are TGTGCCAGCTCACCACCGTCGGGGGACAGGGGGAATGAAAAACTGTTTTTT.